The entry that follows covers one TCR beta chain sequence. Its matching antigen is unknown. The CDR3 runs to 14 residues. With 1 base removed from V and 5 bases from J, the gap between germline ends came to 12 bases. Germline V gives CDR1 SGHDT, CDR2 YYEEEE. This entry comes from a study of cytomegalovirus exposure and HLA in healthy donors. Notes on the study in general: In an earlier analysis, in 620 or so donors, most V segments appeared productive either ~87% or ~30% of the time. Clonal expansion was found to be greater in HLA-associated TCR beta chains than in equally common others in a later analysis. Most CMV-associated TCR beta chains appeared HLA-restricted in a later analysis.

When sampled, the donors appeared nominally healthy, though they likely had unrecorded immune exposures. Amplification used 60 Vbeta primers and 13 Jbeta primers. The assay was immunoSEQ multiplex PCR, and TCRdb's table has in-frame clones only and misses some. The sample carries around 150,000 clones, approximately 85% recorded once. The TCR comes from a woman between 35 and 50 years old in good health and CMV-seronegative. The chain combines TRBV5-6 with TRBJ2-5, with D possibly being TRBD2 (6 bases). Sequenced: PBMCs. CDR3 residues: CASSLRDFRETQYF. CDR3 sequence (DNA): TGTGCCAGCAGCTTGAGGGACTTCAGGGAGACCCAGTACTTC.